A selection of T cell receptor beta chains follows, all from one sample in a study of cytomegalovirus exposure and HLA in healthy donors. Data came from immunoSEQ multiplex PCR; TCRdb stores just in-frame clones and leaves some out. The repertoire consists of 170,000 or so clones, with 78% occurring once and the leading ten covering approximately 3%. What was sequenced was PBMCs. The receptor set was obtained from a woman aged 40-49 years in good health and CMV-seronegative. Each CDR3 is given without its conserved first and last residue.

TRBV9	TRBJ2-7	ASSNPGGYEQY
TRBV7-2	TRBJ1-5	ASSRIGGNQPQH
TRBV2	TRBJ2-5	ASRRDQSETQY
TRBV5-6	TRBJ1-1	ASSPETAYTEAF
TRBV9	TRBJ2-3	ASSNRDRELDTQY
TRBV5-4	TRBJ2-4	ASSVTSGGVWNIQY
TRBV9	TRBJ1-2	ASSPSISGQGSVYGYT
TRBV5-1	TRBJ1-3	ASSLEGGNTIY
TRBV11-2	TRBJ1-6	ASSSLRQGHSPLH
TRBV18	TRBJ2-7	ASSPREAYEQY
TRBV6-6	TRBJ2-2	ASITGTQGGTGELF
TRBV5-8	TRBJ1-1	ASSSPQGTTEAF
TRBV11-3	TRBJ2-1	ASSFTSPNEQF
TRBV5-4	TRBJ2-1	ASSFLATAFYNEQF
TRBV7-2	TRBJ2-3	ASSARVSDTQY
TRBV7-9	TRBJ1-6	ASSLSSSYNSPLH
TRBV6-1	TRBJ2-7	ASTSGGHYEQY
TRBV19	TRBJ2-3	ASSTITAADTQY
TRBV19	TRBJ1-2	ASLRGGRNYGYT
TRBV5-8	TRBJ1-2	ASSSLTGWTAYGYT
TRBV14	TRBJ2-7	ASSQEVGASYEQY
TRBV7-3	TRBJ2-2	ASSLFPQGTGELF
TRBV7-2	TRBJ2-1	ASSLWGDRRF
TRBV10-1	TRBJ1-5	ARSGHKGVAQH
TRBV5-4	TRBJ1-1	ASSGGRGGNTEAF
TRBV19	TRBJ2-1	ASSKAASYNEQF
TRBV7-9	TRBJ2-7	ASSSTLDSYEQY
TRBV2	TRBJ1-2	ASSEQSPEAYYGYT
TRBV28	TRBJ2-2	ASSQSGRTGELF
TRBV13	TRBJ1-3	ASSQRDRGSGNTIY
TRBV7-9	TRBJ2-7	ASSSSGGAGHEQY
TRBV7-9	TRBJ1-1	ASSLVGSGNTEAF
TRBV7-9	TRBJ1-5	ASSSGGSQPQH
TRBV25-1	TRBJ1-2	ASSPPHREHGYT
TRBV28	TRBJ1-1	ASSTPGQGHTEAF
TRBV28	TRBJ1-1	ASSGHGTANTEAF
TRBV10-3	TRBJ1-1	AISEQAGALMNTEAF
TRBV7-9	TRBJ2-3	ASSFRQGTDTQY
TRBV5-1	TRBJ2-2	ASSSGDSGELF
TRBV7-6	TRBJ2-3	ASSLAPSGGAKADTQY
TRBV5-8	TRBJ1-2	ASSPGLLRDYGYT
TRBV10-1	TRBJ1-1	ASSDSMNTEAF
TRBV5-1	TRBJ1-1	ASSLSGGNTEAF
TRBV6-6	TRBJ1-2	ASKGDRGQGNYGYT
TRBV4-1	TRBJ1-6	ASSQDGAVVYNSPLH
TRBV9	TRBJ2-1	ASSATGDAYNEQF
TRBV2	TRBJ1-3	ASSEDGLLRNTIY
TRBV5-6	TRBJ1-4	ASSLGDRLNEKLF
TRBV15	TRBJ1-1	ATSRGGPGMNTEAF
TRBV10-3	TRBJ1-4	AISESEKTNEKLF
TRBV5-1	TRBJ1-1	ASRWGTGGFTEAF
TRBV6-4	TRBJ2-1	ASSSQGGAHNEQF
TRBV4-2	TRBJ2-1	ASSQGERGAPSYNEQF
TRBV7-8	TRBJ1-5	ASSLTSTQPQH
TRBV5-6	TRBJ2-7	ASSAGQFTYEQY
TRBV15	TRBJ2-1	ATSRVPRGSYNEQF
TRBV5-1	TRBJ1-2	ASRPGQGVDYGYT
TRBV18	TRBJ1-6	ASSPRQGAVYNSPLH
TRBV6-5	TRBJ1-6	ASSYSTGQNGSPLH